This TCR beta chain is from a study of identical twins (dated by TCRdb to the mid-2010s). Broadly, across the study: The study deep-sequenced TCR alpha and beta repertoires from monozygotic twins, unrelated adults of various ages and cord blood to test whether fetal clonotypes persist. Replicate twin experiments were performed at different times using different library preparation protocols to rule out contamination.

Library preparation used 5' RACE. The sample was run on an Illumina HiSeq 2000. A universal primer binding site was introduced by template switching, and a unique molecular identifier was present in the final cDNA, enabling accurate counting of TCR cDNA molecules. First-strand cDNA for TCR alpha and beta chains was synthesized from specific primers in the conserved constant-segment region. To control for contamination, every cDNA library was double barcoded, receiving both a SMART-Mk sample barcode and Illumina barcodes. TruSeq adapter sequences along with Illumina sample barcodes were introduced in two successive PCR steps. The TCR alpha and beta cDNA libraries were sequenced on the Illumina HiSeq platform using custom primers. As for how the authors treated the data: MiGEC processed the raw reads to extract unique molecular identifiers, while MiXCR was used to determine the CDR3 positions. For each individual, recombination models were inferred using an EM algorithm with the repgenHMM and IGoR tools. Shared clonotypes were analyzed with the tcR package in R, and sharing was normalized by the product of cloneset sizes. To study raw recombination free of thymic and clonal selection effects, out-of-frame nonproductive sequences were analyzed. In TCRdb, the public reads were trimmed at Q25 with fastp and aligned with MiXCR, with productive beta chains retained. Identical CDR3 proteins give one entry, which carries the most common genes and DNA. None of the V and J calls come from the authors' own analysis; TCRdb made them. For this sample the table gives hundreds of thousands of distinct CDR3 sequences, of which 15% to 20% were detected only once. The top ten hold under 15% of the sample.

The trim is 0 bases for V and 6 bases for J, with a gap of 8 bases between the germline ends. Taken from the germline V gene, the CDR1 and CDR2 loops are SGHVS and FQNEAQ. The CDR3 holds 13 amino acids from the cysteine to the phenylalanine. Only the CDR3 DNA stays, 39 bases, in frame from base 1. Study-level results and caveats: Out-of-frame TCR alpha sharing in monozygotic twins was systematically underestimated by recombination models, whereas sharing between unrelated individuals was in agreement with the recombination models. Zero-insertion analyses could be partly confounded by invariant T cells such as MAIT and iNKT, though diverse VJ usage argued against such confounding for most clonotypes. Compared with coincidental sharing between unrelated individuals, out-of-frame TCR alpha sequences shared between twins had an excess of sequences with low generation probability. In beta out-of-frame sequences, excess twin sharing was weaker, because having fewer shared sequences lowered the signal-to-noise ratio. Abundant cord blood beta clonotypes had fewer insertions, young adult naive repertoires showed a similar but weaker trend, and memory repertoires showed no such trend. Because the same donors could not be followed over many years, conclusions were based on cross-sectional statistical analysis.

Every donor in the study was a healthy Caucasian. Three pairs of female monozygotic twins, all aged about 18 to 30 years, made up the twin cohort. The RNA used for TCR libraries was isolated from peripheral blood mononuclear cells. Worth noting for this clonotype: Its antigen specificity is not known. Qualities for individual bases were not recorded, and no much larger clone is one base off.

The data were also submitted as part of a second study, on T cells expressing NK-cell markers. According to the second study: About eight donors provided sorted CD3+CD56+NKG2C+, CD3+CD56+NKG2C- and CD3+CD56-NKG2C+ T-cell subsets, whose TCR beta-chain repertoires were profiled. Of the eight sequenced donors, seven were found to be HCMV-seropositive and one was found to be HCMV-seronegative. In several experiments an anti-gammadeltaTCR antibody was added to restrict sorting to alphabetaTCR-expressing T cells. In more than 5 donors, the dominant CD3+CD56+NKG2C+ clonotypes were found to rank among the top 10 CD8+ clonotypes and to make up about 1.0-7.5% of CD8+ T cells. Those dominant clonotypes were again the most abundant among CD3+CD56-NKG2C+ cells in a few donors, at about 25-65%. Whether the expanded NKG2C-expressing T cell clones were specific for HCMV antigens was left unclear. The eight sequenced donors were randomly selected healthy volunteers, three men and five women. A commercial ELISA kit detecting HCMV-specific IgG in serum was used to determine HCMV serostatus. For about 6 donors, unsorted PBMC were also used to sequence bulk peripheral blood T-cell repertoires. MIGEC handled demultiplexing of the reads and grouping by UMI, while MiTCR was used to assemble and quantify clonotypes. To remove erroneous sequences, TCR cDNA sequences were retained only when supported by two or more reads. Downstream repertoire analysis used the tcR package, and clonotypes were matched across fractions by CDR3 nucleotide sequence plus V segment. VDJmatch was used to annotate antigen specificity against VDJdb, with one amino acid substitution allowed in CDR3.

This sequence was found in a woman aged 18-30 years in good health. Here the chain combines TRBV7-8 and TRBJ1-1; no D segment can be confidently identified. Sequencing was performed on PBMCs. The CDR3 region reads CASSLAPQAEAFF. The nucleotides are TGTGCCAGCAGCTTAGCCCCCCAGGCTGAAGCTTTCTTT.